This T cell receptor beta chain was sequenced during a study of T cell repertoires in cytomegalovirus infection. Study-wide context: Public TCR beta signature analysis indicated the presence of both CMV infection and matching HLA type.

Notes on the study in general: Across the ex vivo response, the dominant clonotypes were HLA-C-restricted CMV-specific TCR beta clonotypes.

CDR3 size: 13 residues. V shed 6 bases and J shed 6 bases, with 14 bases lying between them. Per the germline V gene, CDR1 is SGHTA and CDR2 is FQGNSA. TCRdb fed the reads into MiXCR, producing one record per CDR3 protein. The table includes just under 500,000 distinct CDR3 sequences, around a third detected once. This clonotype was seen only a few times. Antigen: not known. This material consisted of cultured PBMCs, taken from culture after CMV antigen stimulation. The chain recombines TRBV7-2 with TRBJ1-2; D is perhaps TRBD1 (5 bases). This TCR came from a human donor in good health (CMV status not recorded). Some clones in this sample may be carry-over from other donors' samples. The CDR3 bases are TGTGCCAGCAGTTCGGCTCCAGGGAATGGCTACACCTTC. It is translated as CASSSAPGNGYTF.